Sequencing of this TCR beta chain was carried out in a study of cytomegalovirus exposure and HLA in healthy donors. Study observations and caveats: In a later analysis, DRB1 alleles had the most associated TCRs; HLA-C alleles the fewest.

Trimming shortened V by 1 base and J by 1 base, and 8 bases separated the two germline ends. CDR1 SQVTM and CDR2 ANQGSEA come from the germline V gene. The CDR3 loop spans 14 amino acids. PCR amplification relied on 60 Vbeta primers (plus 13 Jbeta primers). Profiling relied on immunoSEQ multiplex PCR, and the TCRdb table lists in-frame clones only, not all of them. This repertoire shows around 150,000 clones, around 74% found once; its top ten account for around 6.5%. This clone came up a few times. As yet, its antigen is unknown. The sequence came from a man aged 50 to 60 in good health and CMV-seropositive. The chain links TRBV29-1 to TRBJ2-1; D may be TRBD1 (6 bases). The source material was PBMCs. The DNA of the CDR3 is TGCAGCGTTGAAGCCCAGGGGTCCTACAATGAGCAGTTCTTC. Protein: CSVEAQGSYNEQFF.